In this sample, the clone carrying this TCR beta chain turned up many times. Its target is unknown. CDR1 and CDR2 (germline): SGHAT, FQNNGV. V was pared by 0 bases and J by 5 bases, with 13 bases between. This CDR3 is built from 15 residues. The sample belongs to a study of T cells in Graves' hyperthyroidism and ophthalmopathy. About the study: Peripheral blood was secured at the point of initial diagnosis, before any treatment.

Regions amplified from RNA transcripts were the TCR beta CDR3 regions. A first-round RT-PCR of the TCR CDR3 used the HTBI primer set. One entry per CDR3 protein, called by TCRdb with MiXCR from the multiplex PCR reads. The sample includes roughly 380,000 distinct CDR3 sequences, around 13% of them seen just once. Study-level results: Median prediction lead before ophthalmopathy onset was 5 to 7.5 months with the model.

Diagnosis of hyperthyroidism was new in patients aged 18 to 65, and its duration was under 2 months. From less than 13 ml of fresh peripheral blood, PBMCs were isolated. The origin of this receptor is a woman aged 55-69 years with Graves' hyperthyroidism. The V and J genes are TRBV11-2 and TRBJ1-1; possibly TRBD1 for D (5 bases). The material sequenced was blood. The CDR3 region has the DNA TGTGCCAGCAGCTTAGATTCAGGGTTGGGTACTGAAGCTTTCTTT. This translates into CASSLDSGLGTEAFF.